This T cell receptor beta chain is drawn from a study of regulatory T cells in long-lasting Graves disease. The wider study: The study enrolled newly diagnosed Graves' patients on antithyroid drugs under 3 months.

Time point: newly diagnosed GD, antithyroid drugs for less than 3 months. Extracted PBMC RNA gave rise to the TCR library. This clonotype has ten or more counts. Its antigen is currently unknown. Study findings and constraints: TCR diversity in persistent Graves' patients was below that of newly diagnosed ones. Sampling was limited to peripheral blood rather than thyroid tissue.

Building of the TCR beta libraries involved iRepertoire HTBI primers and Arm-PCR of CDR3 regions. TCRdb recomputed calls from the multiplex PCR reads with MiXCR, one row per CDR3 protein. The sample yields more than 300,000 distinct CDR3 sequences, roughly 15% seen once. The sample was peripheral blood mononuclear cells (PBMCs), taken at new diagnosis, from a patient treated with antithyroid drugs. The receptor was derived from a female donor with Graves disease.

CDR3 amino acids: CASRKDSSGSEQFF. The DNA of the CDR3 is TGTGCCAGCCGCAAAGACAGCTCCGGCAGTGAGCAGTTCTTC. This chain joins TRBV6-2 or TRBV6-3 and TRBJ2-1; the D gene is possibly TRBD1 (5 bases). This CDR3 has 14 amino acids. Germline-derived CDR1 and CDR2 are MNHEY and SVGEGT. The V end was cut by 8 bases, the J end by 9 bases, with 20 bases between.